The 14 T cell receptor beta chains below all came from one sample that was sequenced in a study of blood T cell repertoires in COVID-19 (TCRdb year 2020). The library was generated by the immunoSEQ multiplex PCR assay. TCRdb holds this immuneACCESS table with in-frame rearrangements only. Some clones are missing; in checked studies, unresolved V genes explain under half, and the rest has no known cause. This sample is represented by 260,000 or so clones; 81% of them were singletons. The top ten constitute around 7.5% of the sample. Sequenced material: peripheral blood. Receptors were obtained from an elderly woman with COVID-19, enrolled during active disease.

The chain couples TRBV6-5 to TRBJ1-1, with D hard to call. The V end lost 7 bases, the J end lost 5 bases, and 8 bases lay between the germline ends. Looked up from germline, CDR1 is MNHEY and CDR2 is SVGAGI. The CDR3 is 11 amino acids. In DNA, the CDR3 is TGTGCCAGCACGAGAGATACTGAAGCTTTCTTT. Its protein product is CASTRDTEAFF.

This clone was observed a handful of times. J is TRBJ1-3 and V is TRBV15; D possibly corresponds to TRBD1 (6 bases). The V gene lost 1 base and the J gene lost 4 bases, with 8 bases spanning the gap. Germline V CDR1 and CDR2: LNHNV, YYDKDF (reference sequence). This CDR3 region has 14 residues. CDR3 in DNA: TGTGCCACCAGCAGAGGGGGGACAGGAAACACCATATATTTT. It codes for CATSRGGTGNTIYF.

This chain's CDR3 is CASSQVLLSGANVLTF. Here the CDR3 DNA reads TGCGCCAGCAGCCAAGTTTTACTCTCTGGGGCCAACGTCCTGACTTTC. V and J are TRBV4-1 and TRBJ2-6; D gene ambiguous. Per germline, CDR1 MGHRA and CDR2 YSYEKL. The CDR3 runs 16 residues. Trimming took off 1 base at V and 0 bases at J, with 7 bases between the two ends.

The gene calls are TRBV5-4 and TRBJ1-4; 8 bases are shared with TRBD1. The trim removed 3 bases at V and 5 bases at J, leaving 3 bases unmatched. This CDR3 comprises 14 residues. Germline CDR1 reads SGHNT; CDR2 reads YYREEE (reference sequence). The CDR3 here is CASSSRQGNEKLFF. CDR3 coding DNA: TGTGCCAGCAGCTCGAGACAGGGGAATGAAAAACTGTTTTTT.

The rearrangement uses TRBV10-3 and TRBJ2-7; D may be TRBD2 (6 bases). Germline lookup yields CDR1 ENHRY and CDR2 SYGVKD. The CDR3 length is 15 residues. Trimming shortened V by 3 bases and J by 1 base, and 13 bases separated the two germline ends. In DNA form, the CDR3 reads TGTGCCATCAGTGACGGAGGGTTCGGGTCCTACGAGCAGTACTTC. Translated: CAISDGGFGSYEQYF.

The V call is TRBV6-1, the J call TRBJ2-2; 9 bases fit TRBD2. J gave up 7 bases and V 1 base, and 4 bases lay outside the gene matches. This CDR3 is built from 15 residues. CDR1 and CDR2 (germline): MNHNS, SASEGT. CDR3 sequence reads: CASSEVAGVHGELFF. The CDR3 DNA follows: TGTGCCAGCAGTGAAGTAGCGGGAGTGCACGGGGAGCTGTTTTTT.

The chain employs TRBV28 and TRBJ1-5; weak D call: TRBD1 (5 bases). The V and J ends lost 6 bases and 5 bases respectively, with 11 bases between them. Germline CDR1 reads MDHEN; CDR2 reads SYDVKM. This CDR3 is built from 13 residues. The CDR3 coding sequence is TGTGCCAGCAGGCGGACAAGGTATCAGCCCCAGCATTTT. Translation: CASRRTRYQPQHF.

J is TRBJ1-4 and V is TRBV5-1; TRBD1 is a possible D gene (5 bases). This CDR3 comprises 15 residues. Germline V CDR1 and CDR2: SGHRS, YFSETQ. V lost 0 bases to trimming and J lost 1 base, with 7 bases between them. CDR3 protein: CASSLVGQTNEKLFF. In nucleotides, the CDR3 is TGCGCCAGCAGCTTGGTAGGACAAACTAATGAAAAACTGTTTTTT.

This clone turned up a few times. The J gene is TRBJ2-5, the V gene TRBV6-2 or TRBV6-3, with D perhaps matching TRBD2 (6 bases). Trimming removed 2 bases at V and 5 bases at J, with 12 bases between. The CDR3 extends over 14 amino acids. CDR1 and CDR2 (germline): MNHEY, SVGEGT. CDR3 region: CASSYGREGETQYF. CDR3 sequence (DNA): TGTGCCAGCAGTTACGGGCGGGAAGGTGAGACCCAGTACTTC.

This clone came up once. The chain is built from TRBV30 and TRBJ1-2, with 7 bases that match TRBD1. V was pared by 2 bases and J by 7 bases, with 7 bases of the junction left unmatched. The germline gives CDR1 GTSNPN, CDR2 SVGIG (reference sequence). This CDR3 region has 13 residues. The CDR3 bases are TGTGCCTGGAGTAGGAGGGGGCCGCTTGGCTACACCTTC. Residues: CAWSRRGPLGYTF.

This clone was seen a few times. CDR3 sequence: CASSLEGSGSYTF. The DNA of the CDR3 is TGCGCCAGCAGCTTGGAAGGGTCCGGGAGCTACACCTTC. V usage is TRBV5-1 and J usage is TRBJ1-2; D remains unclear. The CDR3 runs 13 residues. The V gene's germline CDR1 is SGHRS and CDR2 YFSETQ. Trimming cost V 0 bases and J 9 bases, with 12 bases left between them.

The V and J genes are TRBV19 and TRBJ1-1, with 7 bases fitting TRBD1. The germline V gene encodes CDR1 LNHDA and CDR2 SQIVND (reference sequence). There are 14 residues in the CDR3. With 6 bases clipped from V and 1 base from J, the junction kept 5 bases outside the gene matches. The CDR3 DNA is TGTGCCAGTAGGGGGGGACAGAGGAACACTGAAGCTTTCTTT. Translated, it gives CASRGGQRNTEAFF. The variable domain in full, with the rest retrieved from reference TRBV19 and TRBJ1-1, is DGGITQSPKYLFRKEGQNVTLSCEQNLNHDAMYWYRQDPGQGLRLIYYSQIVNDFQKGDIAEGYSVSREKKESFPLTVTSAQKNPTAFYLCASRGGQRNTEAFFGQGTRLTVV.

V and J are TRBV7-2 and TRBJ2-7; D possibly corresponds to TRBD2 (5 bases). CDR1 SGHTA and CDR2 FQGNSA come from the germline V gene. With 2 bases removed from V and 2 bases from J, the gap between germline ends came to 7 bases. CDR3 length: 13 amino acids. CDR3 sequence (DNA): TGTGCCAGCAGCTTACACGGGACCTACGAGCAGTACTTC. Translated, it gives CASSLHGTYEQYF.

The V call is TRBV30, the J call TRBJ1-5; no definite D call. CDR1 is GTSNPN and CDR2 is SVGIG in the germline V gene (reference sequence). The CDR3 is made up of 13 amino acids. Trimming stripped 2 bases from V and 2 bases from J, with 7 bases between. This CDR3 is CAWSTEGNQPQHF. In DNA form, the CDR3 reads TGTGCCTGGAGTACGGAGGGCAATCAGCCCCAGCATTTT.